The 5 T cell receptor beta chains in this list originate from one sample, sequenced in a study of blood T cells in healthy people across ages. Using a J-beta primer mix together with a sample-barcoded 5' primer, a second PCR was run for about 7 to 12 cycles. TCRdb re-called the 5' RACE reads with MiXCR, one entry per CDR3 protein. The sample includes just over 1 million distinct CDR3 sequences, 45% of them seen just once. The sample consisted of blood. The receptors derive from an older woman in good health.

This chain links TRBV29-1 with TRBJ1-1, with TRBD1 as a possible D gene (6 bases). V lost 2 bases and J 5 bases, leaving 15 bases between the germline ends. The germline V gene encodes CDR1 SQVTM and CDR2 ANQGSEA. This CDR3 spans 14 amino acids. The CDR3 loop reads CSVERDSGVTEAFF. As DNA, the CDR3 is TGCAGCGTTGAACGAGATTCAGGGGTTACTGAAGCTTTCTTT. The complete variable domain, with remaining parts taken from reference TRBV29-1 and TRBJ1-1, reads SAVISQKPSRDICQRGTSLTIQCQVDSQVTMMFWYRQQPGQSLTLIATANQGSEATYESGFVIDKFPISRPNLTFSTLTVSNMSPEDSSIYLCSVERDSGVTEAFFGQGTRLTVV.

In this sample, this clonotype turned up a few times. The chain uses TRBV20-1 and TRBJ2-5; TRBD2 agrees at 9 bases. V gave up 3 bases and J gave up 4 bases; unmatched junction bases: 6. Germline values: CDR1 DFQATT, CDR2 SNEGSKA (reference sequence). The CDR3 consists of 14 residues. The CDR3 spells CSASGSGSLETQYF. In nucleotides, the CDR3 is TGCAGTGCTAGTGGTAGCGGGAGCTTAGAGACCCAGTACTTC.

The chain uses TRBV29-1 and TRBJ2-1, with 8 bases aligning to TRBD2. The end of the DNA fits TRBJ2-7 better, so the J call may be wrong. CDR3 size: 15 residues. Germline V gives CDR1 SQVTM, CDR2 ANQGSEA. The CDR3 sequence is CSVEDSGGRPNEQYF. CDR3 nucleotide sequence: TGCAGCGTTGAAGATAGTGGCGGGAGGCCCAATGAGCAGTACTTC.

Only a few counts were recorded for this clonotype. V is TRBV9 and J is TRBJ2-1; 7 nucleotides line up with TRBD1. Germline assignment: CDR1 SGDLS and CDR2 YYNGEE. The trim removed 0 bases at V and 6 bases at J, leaving 6 bases unmatched. The CDR3 extends over 15 amino acids. This CDR3 reads CASSVEGRGSNEQFF. The CDR3, as DNA: TGTGCCAGCAGCGTAGAGGGCAGGGGGTCCAATGAGCAGTTCTTC.

CDR3 sequence reads: CSARDRGLSTDTQYF. The CDR3, as DNA: TGCAGTGCTAGAGACAGGGGGCTCTCGACAGATACGCAGTATTTT. The chain couples TRBV20-1 to TRBJ2-3, with TRBD1 matching 8 bases. The CDR3 contains 15 residues. From germline, CDR1 is DFQATT and CDR2 SNEGSKA (reference sequence). V was clipped by 0 bases and J by 3 bases; unmatched bases: 5.